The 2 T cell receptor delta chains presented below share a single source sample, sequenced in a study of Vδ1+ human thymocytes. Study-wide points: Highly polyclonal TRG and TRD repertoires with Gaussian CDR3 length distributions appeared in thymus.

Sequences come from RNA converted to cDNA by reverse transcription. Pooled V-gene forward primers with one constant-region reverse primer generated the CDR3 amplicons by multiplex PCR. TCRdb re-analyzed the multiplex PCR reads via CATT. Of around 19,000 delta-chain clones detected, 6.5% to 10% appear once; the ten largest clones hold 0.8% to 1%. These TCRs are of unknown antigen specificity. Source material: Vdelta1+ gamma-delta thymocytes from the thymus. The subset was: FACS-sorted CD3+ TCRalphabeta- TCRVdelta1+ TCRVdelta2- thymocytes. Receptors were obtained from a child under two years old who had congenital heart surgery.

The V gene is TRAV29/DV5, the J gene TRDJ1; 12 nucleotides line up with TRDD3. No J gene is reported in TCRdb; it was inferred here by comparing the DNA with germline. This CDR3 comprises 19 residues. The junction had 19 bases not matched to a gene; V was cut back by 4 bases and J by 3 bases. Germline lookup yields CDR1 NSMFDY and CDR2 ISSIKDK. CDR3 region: CAAGNEEILGDTSSDKLIF. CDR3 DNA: TGTGCAGCAGGCAACGAAGAAATACTGGGGGATACCAGCTCCGATAAACTCATCTTT.

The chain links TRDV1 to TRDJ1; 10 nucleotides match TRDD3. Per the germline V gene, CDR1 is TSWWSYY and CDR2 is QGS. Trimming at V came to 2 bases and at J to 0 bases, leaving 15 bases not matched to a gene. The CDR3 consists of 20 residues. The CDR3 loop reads CALGENRSYWGMLYTDKLIF. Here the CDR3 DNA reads TGTGCTCTTGGGGAAAATAGGTCCTACTGGGGGATGCTGTACACCGATAAACTCATCTTT.